This TCR beta chain is from a study of blood T cell repertoires in COVID-19. The overall study: Specimens from acute and convalescent COVID-19 originated in the United States, Italy and Spain. From T cells, B-cell-depleted T cells, or PBMCs came the material, which was cDNA or gDNA.

TCRdb keeps only in-frame clones here, not all; method: immunoSEQ multiplex PCR. Of approximately 200,000 clones in the sample, roughly 88% were seen once. Germline V lookup: CDR1 SNHLY, CDR2 FYNNEI. After removal of 6 bases from V and 3 bases from J, the junction contained 15 bases not matched to a gene. The CDR3 contains 17 residues. Recovered status in Cohort 3 required two negative PCRs, clearance, or symptom resolution. The source is a woman in her 30s who had recovered from COVID-19. The chain uses TRBV2 and TRBJ1-2; 8 nucleotides line up with TRBD1. The sequenced material came from PBMCs or T cells enriched from blood (not recorded which). In nucleotides, the CDR3 is TGTGCCAGCAGCGACGATGGACAGGGCGCGGGCTACTATGGCTACACCTTC. It is translated as CASSDDGQGAGYYGYTF.